This TCR beta chain came from a study of cytomegalovirus exposure and HLA in healthy donors. Study conclusions and caveats: Most TCR sequences were uncommon, yet certain public TCRs appeared in many donors. Reports showed the classifier diagnosing cytomegalovirus status with high specificity and sensitivity.

TCRdb's table, derived via immunoSEQ multiplex PCR, lists solely in-frame clones and lacks some. The sample lists 250,000 to 350,000 clones, approximately 91% occurring once. Comment on this clone: Its specificity is unknown.

Trimming took 3 bases from V and 2 from J; bases not matched to a gene: 6. CDR3 length equals 15 residues. Germline CDR1 reads KGHSY; CDR2 reads FQNENV. The sequence derives from a young man in good health and CMV-seronegative. Specimen: PBMCs. The chain carries TRBV16 and TRBJ1-1, with 7 bases aligning to TRBD1. The CDR3 nucleotides are TGTGCCAGCAGCCACGGGGGGGACAGCAACACTGAAGCTTTCTTT. It codes for CASSHGGDSNTEAFF.